This TCR beta chain was identified in a study of T cell repertoires in cytomegalovirus infection. Study at large: CMV infection and matching HLA type were both indicated by public TCR beta signatures. Study-level findings and limits: Summed frequency of public TCR beta families distinguished CMV carriers with the relevant HLA. CMV-specific TCR beta clonotypes restricted by HLA-C dominated the ex vivo response.

This clonotype has a handful of counts. The antigen remains undetermined. MiXCR, run by TCRdb on the reads, gives a single entry per CDR3 protein. This sample carries nearly 550,000 distinct CDR3 sequences, 16% of them seen once, and the ten largest clones take about 24%. The sequence was collected from a human donor in good health (CMV status not recorded). Some clones in this sample may be carry-over from other donors' samples. The source material was CD8+ T cells from PBMCs.

The CDR3 DNA sequence: TGTGCCAGCAGCCAAGGCCCTTGGGCGGATGAGCAGTTCTTC. It specifies CASSQGPWADEQFF. This chain links TRBV14 with TRBJ2-1; no clear D. V was cut by 1 base and J by 8 bases, with 12 bases left in between. Germline V gene lookup returns CDR1 SGHDN and CDR2 FVKESK. This CDR3 comprises 14 residues.